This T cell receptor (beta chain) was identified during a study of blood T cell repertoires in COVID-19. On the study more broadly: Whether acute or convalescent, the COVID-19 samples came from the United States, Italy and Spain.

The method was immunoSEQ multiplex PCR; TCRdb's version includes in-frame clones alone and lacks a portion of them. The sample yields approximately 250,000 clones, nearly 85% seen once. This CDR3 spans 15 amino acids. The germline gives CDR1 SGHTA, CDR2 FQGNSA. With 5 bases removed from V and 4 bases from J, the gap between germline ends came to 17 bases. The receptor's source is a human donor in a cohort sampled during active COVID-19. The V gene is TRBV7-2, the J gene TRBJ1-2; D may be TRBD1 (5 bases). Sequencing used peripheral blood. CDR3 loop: CASSPPGRATYGYTF. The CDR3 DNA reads TGTGCCAGCAGCCCCCCTGGCAGGGCTACCTATGGCTACACCTTC.